These 23 T cell receptor beta chains came from one sample sequenced in a study of blood T cell repertoires in COVID-19. The method was immunoSEQ multiplex PCR; TCRdb's version includes in-frame clones alone and lacks a portion of them. Here the sample spans some 150,000 clones, about 83% being singletons. The specimen sequenced was peripheral blood. Source of these receptors: a man aged 35 to 55 who had recovered from COVID-19.

The J gene is TRBJ2-5, the V gene TRBV6-5, with 10 nucleotides matching TRBD1. V dropped 6 bases and J dropped 5; count of bases not matched to a gene: 9. There are 15 residues in the CDR3. Germline assignment: CDR1 MNHEY and CDR2 SVGAGI. Here the CDR3 DNA reads TGTGCCAGCAGCCAGGACAGGGGGAGGTTGGAGACCCAGTACTTC. As protein: CASSQDRGRLETQYF.

This chain links TRBV11-1 with TRBJ1-1, with D possibly being TRBD1 (6 bases). CDR3 length equals 13 residues. The V end lost 6 bases, the J end lost 3 bases, and 11 bases lay between the germline ends. Germline loops: CDR1 SGHAT, CDR2 FQDESV (reference sequence). CDR3 region: CASRTYRDTEAFF. CDR3 sequence (DNA): TGTGCCAGCAGAACCTACAGGGACACTGAAGCTTTCTTT.

The chain combines TRBV6-2 or TRBV6-3 with TRBJ2-3; 8 bases align to TRBD1. Trimming cost V 0 bases and J 4 bases; bases outside gene matches: 3. Germline V gene sequence: CDR1 MNHEY, CDR2 SVGEGT. The length of the CDR3 is 15 residues. In nucleotides, the CDR3 is TGTGCCAGCAGTTACTCCACAGGGGGAGCAGATACGCAGTATTTT. Translation gives CASSYSTGGADTQYF.

The J gene is TRBJ2-2, the V gene TRBV10-3; TRBD1 matches at 7 bases. CDR3 length: 15 amino acids. Germline CDR1 ENHRY, CDR2 SYGVKD. The junction had 9 bases not matched to a gene; V was cut back by 11 bases and J by 0 bases. The CDR3 nucleotides are TGTGCCTCTCGTCAGGGGACAGCGAACACCGGGGAGCTGTTTTTT. This gives the protein CASRQGTANTGELFF.

This rearrangement joins TRBV3-1 (or the pseudogene TRBV3-2) to TRBJ2-2; the match to TRBD2 covers 12 bases. Germline trimming cut 4 bases from V and 0 bases from J; bases unmatched to any gene: 3. Per the germline V gene, CDR1 is LGHDT and CDR2 is YNNKEL (reference sequence). The CDR3 extends over 17 amino acids. CDR3 protein: CASSRGTSGPNTGELFF. The DNA for the CDR3 is TGTGCCAGCAGCCGCGGGACTAGCGGGCCGAACACCGGGGAGCTGTTTTTT.

The V call is TRBV18, the J call TRBJ2-7; D is perhaps TRBD2 (5 bases). The CDR3 is 12 residues long. V was pared by 5 bases and J by 7 bases, with 12 bases between. Germline V lookup: CDR1 KGHSH, CDR2 LQKENI. This chain's CDR3 is CASSADSGEQYF. In DNA form, the CDR3 reads TGTGCCAGCTCAGCGGACTCGGGGGAGCAGTACTTC.

CDR3 sequence: CASSALQLTANQPQHF. CDR3 DNA sequence: TGTGCCAGCAGTGCCTTACAGCTAACGGCCAATCAGCCCCAGCATTTT. The chain couples TRBV6-1 to TRBJ1-5; D call uncertain. CDR1 and CDR2 from the germline V gene are MNHNS and SASEGT. This CDR3 is 16 amino acids long. The V and J ends lost 4 bases and 3 bases respectively, with 16 bases between them.

This clone was observed a single time. The V call is TRBV6-1, the J call TRBJ2-7; weak D call: TRBD1 (7 bases). The germline gives CDR1 MNHNS, CDR2 SASEGT. Trimming shortened V by 2 bases and J by 0 bases, and 20 bases separated the two germline ends. The CDR3 runs 18 residues. DNA for the CDR3: TGTGCCAGCAGTGAAAGGCGGGGAGGACAGGTGGGCTCCTACGAGCAGTACTTC. Its translation: CASSERRGGQVGSYEQYF.

The chain uses TRBV5-1 and TRBJ1-1, with 7 bases aligning to TRBD1. This CDR3 is 15 amino acids long. Germline assignment: CDR1 SGHRS and CDR2 YFSETQ. V trimming: 0 bases; J trimming: 6 bases; junction bases outside the gene matches: 8. CDR3 coding DNA: TGCGCCAGCAGCTTGGGACAGGGCTCTCTGGCTGAAGCTTTCTTT. Translation: CASSLGQGSLAEAFF.

This clone was counted a single time. The V gene is TRBV27, the J gene TRBJ1-5; perhaps TRBD1 as D (6 bases). The V end lost 5 bases, the J end lost 5 bases, and 13 bases lay between the germline ends. Germline V gene data show CDR1 as MNHEY and CDR2 as SMNVEV (reference sequence). This CDR3 region has 14 residues. The CDR3 reads CASSLTGNYQPQHF. CDR3 DNA: TGTGCCAGCAGTCTTACAGGGAATTATCAGCCCCAGCATTTT.

This CDR3 reads CASSLGRGAYGYTF. The CDR3 nucleotides are TGTGCCAGCAGCTTGGGCAGGGGGGCTTATGGCTACACCTTC. This sequence joins TRBV5-5 and TRBJ1-2; 7 nucleotides agree with TRBD1. V lost 0 bases and J lost 5; bases outside the gene matches: 4. CDR1 is SGHKS and CDR2 is YYEKEE in the germline V gene (reference sequence). This CDR3 is 14 amino acids long.

V is TRBV9 and J is TRBJ2-1; 11 nucleotides line up with TRBD2. The CDR3 totals 17 residues. Trimming at V came to 6 bases and at J to 10 bases, leaving 18 bases not matched to a gene. Germline-derived CDR1 and CDR2 are SGDLS and YYNGEE. CDR3 region: CASTPSDGTSGSREQFF. DNA of the CDR3: TGTGCCAGCACCCCCTCAGACGGGACTAGCGGCAGTCGGGAGCAGTTCTTC.

Comment on this clone: At one boundary the junction diverges from the germline segment, which might be a read error. The V gene is TRBV7-7, the J gene TRBJ2-5, with D possibly matching TRBD2 (7 bases). Germline V lookup: CDR1 SSHAT, CDR2 FNYEAQ (reference sequence). The CDR3 covers 14 residues. CDR3 amino acids: CASSSGRGDETQYF. CDR3 bases: TGTGCTAGCAGCTCAGGGAGGGGGGACGAGACCCAGTACTTC.

This chain connects TRBV7-9 to TRBJ2-2; 7 bases fit TRBD2. The length of the CDR3 is 15 residues. Germline CDR1 SEHNR, CDR2 FQNEAQ (reference sequence). Losses at the gene ends were 5 bases for V and 4 bases for J; bases not matched to a gene: 7. CDR3 residues: CASSRDGGFTGELFF. In nucleotides, the CDR3 is TGTGCCAGCAGCCGGGACGGGGGGTTCACCGGGGAGCTGTTTTTT. Together with reference TRBV7-9 and TRBJ2-2, the CDR3 gives the full variable domain: DTGVSQNPRHKITKRGQNVTFRCDPISEHNRLYWYRQTLGQGPEFLTYFQNEAQLEKSRLLSDRFSAERPKGSFSTLEIQRTEQGDSAMYLCASSRDGGFTGELFFGEGSRLTVL.

The chain carries TRBV4-3 and TRBJ1-1; unclear D gene. The CDR3 extends over 16 amino acids. Deletions cut 3 bases from V and 0 bases from J, with 14 bases between. CDR1 LGHNA and CDR2 YSLEER come from the germline V gene. The CDR3 DNA reads TGCGCCAGCAGCCAGGCCTCGGGTTCCATGAACACTGAAGCTTTCTTT. Translating it yields CASSQASGSMNTEAFF.

This rearrangement joins TRBV5-6 to TRBJ2-7; 10 bases map to TRBD1. Germline CDR1 and CDR2: SGHDT and YYEEEE. The CDR3 is made up of 16 amino acids. V shed 0 bases and J 1 base; nucleotides not matched to a gene: 4. The CDR3, as DNA: TGTGCCAGCAGCTTGGCGGGACAGGGGAGGTCCTACGAGCAGTACTTC. It yields the protein CASSLAGQGRSYEQYF.

The gene calls are TRBV7-3 and TRBJ2-1; 9 bases match TRBD2. In germline, CDR1 is SGHTA, CDR2 FQGTGA. The CDR3 sequence is 17 residues long. The V segment lost 5 bases and the J segment 0 bases; nucleotides outside the gene matches: 8. The CDR3 loop is CASSLEAGGISYNEQFF. CDR3 sequence (DNA): TGTGCCAGCAGCCTAGAGGCGGGAGGGATCTCCTACAATGAGCAGTTCTTC.

V is TRBV4-1 and J is TRBJ2-5, with TRBD1 matching over 7 bases. Germline loops: CDR1 MGHRA, CDR2 YSYEKL. CDR3 length: 14 amino acids. Trimming took 4 bases from V and 4 from J; bases not matched to a gene: 6. The chain's CDR3 is CASSRGRQGETQYF. CDR3 DNA sequence: TGCGCCAGCAGCCGGGGGAGACAGGGAGAGACCCAGTACTTC.

The chain is built from TRBV18 and TRBJ2-3; D possibly corresponds to TRBD2 (6 bases). The CDR3 is made up of 13 amino acids. V was shortened by 10 bases and J by 0 bases, with 11 bases between the two germline ends. CDR1 KGHSH and CDR2 LQKENI come from the germline V gene. The CDR3 loop reads CATEEGSTDTQYF. The CDR3 bases are TGTGCCACCGAGGAGGGTAGCACAGATACGCAGTATTTT.

This clone showed up just once. The chain carries TRBV21-1 and TRBJ2-7; the table gives TRBD1 as D, unverified against the DNA. TRBV21-1 is a documented pseudogene. The CDR3 runs 15 residues. The CDR3 here is CASSPRGRESYEQYF. The CDR3 nucleotides are TGTGCCAGCAGCCCCCGCGGCAGGGAATCCTACGAGCAGTACTTC.

V is TRBV7-2 and J is TRBJ2-5; maybe TRBD1 (7 bases). V was cut by 5 bases and J by 4 bases, with 11 bases left in between. CDR3 size: 13 residues. Per the germline V gene, CDR1 is SGHTA and CDR2 is FQGNSA. CDR3 in DNA: TGTGCCAGCAGCCTCAGGGGGGCAGAGACCCAGTACTTC. Translating gives CASSLRGAETQYF.

The CDR3 DNA is TGTGCCAGCAGCCCCGGACAGCTAAGGCGGCAGTTCTTC. It translates to CASSPGQLRRQFF. The chain combines TRBV7-3 with TRBJ2-1; weak D call: TRBD1 (6 bases). The CDR3 has 13 residues. Germline V gene data show CDR1 as SGHTA and CDR2 as FQGTGA. Trimming pared 5 bases from V and 12 bases from J, leaving 17 bases between.

The rearrangement links TRBV29-1 to TRBJ1-2; 8 bases align to TRBD1. The CDR3 is 11 amino acids. Germline-derived CDR1 and CDR2 are SQVTM and ANQGSEA. V was clipped by 6 bases and J by 6 bases; unmatched bases: 3. CDR3 sequence reads: CSVDRGDGYTF. The CDR3 DNA reads as TGCAGCGTAGACAGGGGTGATGGCTACACCTTC.